This TCR beta chain was identified in a study of blood T cell repertoires in COVID-19. Overall study: Nucleic acid was either cDNA or gDNA, and it came from T cells, B-cell-depleted T cells, or PBMCs.

Germline lookup yields CDR1 LNHDA and CDR2 SQIVND (reference sequence). This CDR3 region has 17 residues. The V gene end was trimmed by 5 bases and the J gene end by 5 bases; junction bases not matched to a gene: 15. The data were produced by immunoSEQ multiplex PCR, yet TCRdb's version contains in-frame clones alone and is incomplete. This table has about 200,000 clones, approximately 80% appearing once. Sample: PBMCs or T cells enriched from blood (not recorded which). The chain combines TRBV19 with TRBJ2-3, with 8 bases aligning to TRBD2. This receptor was obtained from a middle-aged man who had recovered from COVID-19. The CDR3 is CASSALALSGIGDTQYF. Written as DNA, the CDR3 is TGTGCCAGTAGTGCCCTCGCCCTTAGCGGGATTGGAGATACGCAGTATTTT. Full variable domain (missing parts from reference TRBV19 and TRBJ2-3): DGGITQSPKYLFRKEGQNVTLSCEQNLNHDAMYWYRQDPGQGLRLIYYSQIVNDFQKGDIAEGYSVSREKKESFPLTVTSAQKNPTAFYLCASSALALSGIGDTQYFGPGTRLTVL.